The entry below gives a single TCR beta chain sequence along with its context. It has no known antigen specificity. Nothing much larger sits one base from this clone, and base qualities are not available. Library creation used the immunoSEQ multiplex PCR assay. This is the immuneACCESS table as TCRdb keeps it, with only in-frame sequences that have V and J called. A part of the clones is gone; compared with another copy, unresolved V genes explain less than half, and the rest is unexplained. The sample table contains 150,000 to 200,000 clones; only one count was recorded for roughly 90% of them. The ten top clones hold approximately 1.5% of the sample. The CDR3 spans 16 residues, from the cysteine through the phenylalanine. Only the CDR3 DNA stays, 48 bases, in frame from base 1. Relative to germline, V is missing 0 bases and J is missing 5 bases, with 4 bases of the junction outside any gene match. As encoded in the germline V gene (reference sequence), CDR1 is LGHDT while CDR2 is YNNKEL.

These data belong to a study of control samples from healthy donors and cancer patients (TCRdb year 2020). The chain joins TRBV3-1 (or the pseudogene TRBV3-2) to TRBJ1-2; 12 bases in the middle match TRBD1. The source of this sequence is a woman between 45 and 60 years old in good health. The sequencing sample was made of blood. The CDR3 region reads CASSQDPGQGAYGYTF. The nucleotides read TGTGCCAGCAGCCAAGACCCGGGACAGGGGGCATATGGCTACACCTTC.